This T cell receptor beta chain comes out of a study of cytomegalovirus exposure and HLA in healthy donors. With 60 Vbeta and 13 Jbeta primers, the PCR was carried out. Profiled with immunoSEQ multiplex PCR; TCRdb holds only in-frame clones, not every one. This table has under 130,000 clones, around 80% appearing once. Study conclusions and caveats: Cytomegalovirus association was listed for under 200 TCR beta chains.

The junction had 3 bases not matched to a gene; V was cut back by 7 bases and J by 2 bases. Germline values: CDR1 MDHEN, CDR2 SYDVKM. The CDR3 is made up of 13 amino acids. As for this clone: The antigen is not known.

The receptor was derived from a female donor in good health and CMV-seropositive. The sequenced material came from PBMCs. The chain carries TRBV28 and TRBJ1-2; TRBD1 aligns across 8 bases. The CDR3 loop reads CASTPGGNYGYTF. The CDR3, as DNA: TGTGCCAGCACCCCAGGGGGCAACTATGGCTACACCTTC.